This note documents a single T cell receptor (beta chain) sequence. This sample is drawn from a study of cytomegalovirus exposure and HLA in healthy donors. Sequenced by immunoSEQ multiplex PCR; TCRdb stores in-frame clones only, minus some. The sample includes approximately 240,000 clones, under 95% seen only once; the top ten take approximately 1%. CDR3 size: 14 residues. Unmatched junction bases numbered 5, after V lost 7 bases and J lost 2 bases. The germline V gene encodes CDR1 MNHEY and CDR2 SMNVEV (reference sequence). The receptor was derived from a young woman in good health and CMV-seronegative. Sequencing was performed on PBMCs. This chain connects TRBV27 to TRBJ1-5; 7 nucleotides align to TRBD1. CDR3 residues: CASKTGEGNQPQHF. CDR3 DNA sequence: TGTGCCAGCAAAACAGGGGAGGGCAATCAGCCCCAGCATTTT.